A selection of T cell receptor beta chains follows, all from one sample in a study of blood T cell repertoires in COVID-19. Here immunoSEQ multiplex PCR was the method, and the copy in TCRdb shows in-frame clones only, minus some. The sample holds 140,000 or so clones, about 87% seen once. Sequencing was done on a sample of peripheral blood. The receptors were sampled from a woman aged 50 to 60 with acute or convalescent COVID-19. CDR3s include the opening cysteine and the closing phenylalanine or tryptophan.

v_gene	j_gene	CDR3aa
TRBV27	TRBJ2-1	CASSPTGGAYNEQFF
TRBV30	TRBJ1-2	CAWSDVQGYGYTF
TRBV29-1	TRBJ2-2	CSVDGQGITGELFF
TRBV11-2	TRBJ2-5	CASSFRDREGTQYF
TRBV2	TRBJ1-5	CASSEGGLSNQPQHF
TRBV5-6	TRBJ2-7	CASSLGGLPSYEQYF
TRBV15	TRBJ1-3	CATSRNRAQGGNTIYF
TRBV11-2	TRBJ2-3	CASSFAAQTDTQYF
TRBV7-2	TRBJ2-2	CASSFPTSSANTGELFF
TRBV2	TRBJ2-7	CASSPTSARGYEQYF
TRBV2	TRBJ2-1	CACPRDRDYNEQFF
TRBV30	TRBJ2-1	CAWDSSGGAYNEQFF
TRBV11-2	TRBJ2-6	CASSLVPGGSGANVLTF
TRBV24-1	TRBJ2-2	CATSVPGRANTGELFF
TRBV28	TRBJ2-3	CATRPGQTDTQYF
TRBV7-6	TRBJ1-2	CASSADLGTGLNYGYTF
TRBV27	TRBJ2-3	CASSALAGGLGADTQYF
TRBV11-2	TRBJ2-7	CASSSTGGEQYF
TRBV29-1	TRBJ1-2	CSARDTQVPSQAGYTF
TRBV6-5	TRBJ2-5	CASSKPGLLQETQYF
TRBV7-9	TRBJ1-3	CASSLDSTGNGNTIYF
TRBV12-3/TRBV12-4	TRBJ1-3	CASIPTGNTIYF